Detailed here is one T cell receptor beta chain. Its antigen is not identified. Looked up from germline, CDR1 is SQVTM and CDR2 is ANQGSEA. J gave up 6 bases and V 2 bases, and 13 bases lay outside the gene matches. This CDR3 comprises 16 residues. The data are from a study of long-term antiretroviral therapy in people with HIV. Study conclusions and caveats: Pre-ART expanded TRB clones stayed dominant throughout, though often decreasing after ART.

immunoSEQ v3.0 was run at survey level. Data came from immunoSEQ multiplex PCR; TCRdb stores just in-frame clones and leaves some out. This sample has about 20,000 clones, with approximately 84% found just once. Here the sequenced sample was unsorted PBMCs, taken 1.8 years before starting antiretroviral therapy. This chain joins TRBV29-1 and TRBJ1-2, with 9 bases fitting TRBD1. This receptor was obtained from a woman under 40 with HIV. The CDR3 sequence is CSVEHPPGQGFDGYTF. CDR3 nucleotides: TGCAGCGTTGAACATCCGCCGGGACAGGGTTTCGATGGCTACACCTTC.